This TCR beta chain emerged from a study of cytomegalovirus exposure and HLA in healthy donors. The CDR3 covers 15 residues. V lost 7 bases and J lost 0; bases outside the gene matches: 9. Looked up from germline, CDR1 is SGHRS and CDR2 is YFSETQ. PCR used 60 Vbeta primers and 13 Jbeta primers. Method: immunoSEQ multiplex PCR; TCRdb's copy keeps in-frame clones and lacks some. Among fewer than 90,000 clones, roughly three quarters were seen once, and the ten largest hold more than 3.5%. The rearrangement joins TRBV5-1 to TRBJ1-1, with TRBD1 matching over 7 bases. The TCR was taken from a man aged 25-40 years in good health and CMV-seronegative. The sample consisted of PBMCs. CDR3 coding DNA: TGCGCCAGCCGCCCGACAGGGAACATGAACACTGAAGCTTTCTTT. As protein: CASRPTGNMNTEAFF. Together with reference TRBV5-1 and TRBJ1-1, the CDR3 gives the full variable domain: KAGVTQTPRYLIKTRGQQVTLSCSPISGHRSVSWYQQTPGQGLQFLFEYFSETQRNKGNFPGRFSGRQFSNSRSEMNVSTLELGDSALYLCASRPTGNMNTEAFFGQGTRLTVV.